This T cell receptor (beta chain) was documented in a study of T cells in Graves' hyperthyroidism and ophthalmopathy. This CDR3 has 16 amino acids. With 7 bases removed from V and 2 bases from J, the gap between germline ends came to 21 bases. Per the germline V gene, CDR1 is SNHLY and CDR2 is FYNNEI. The TCR beta CDR3 regions underwent amplification using RNA transcripts as the source. Primed by the HTBI set, a first-round RT-PCR was run on the TCR CDR3. One entry per CDR3 protein results from TCRdb running MiXCR on the multiplex PCR reads. The sample holds 540,000 or so distinct CDR3 sequences, 40% to 55% seen once.

V and J are TRBV2 and TRBJ2-7; D is possibly TRBD2 (6 bases). The clonotype comes from an adult woman with Graves' disease, either hyperthyroidism or ophthalmopathy (not recorded which). The sequencing input was peripheral blood or thyroid tissue (not recorded which). The chain's CDR3 is CASIGRMFAGTYEQYF. Here the CDR3 DNA reads TGTGCCAGCATTGGGAGGATGTTTGCGGGAACCTACGAGCAGTACTTC.